The 14 T cell receptor beta chains below were found in one sample sequenced in a study of blood T cell repertoires in COVID-19. Using immunoSEQ multiplex PCR, the repertoire was profiled, and TCRdb retains in-frame clones only, with some absent. The repertoire holds roughly 230,000 clones, with about four fifths as singletons. The sequenced material came from peripheral blood. These receptors all stem from a woman aged 80 or over with acute or convalescent COVID-19.

V and J are TRBV19 and TRBJ2-6; a weak D match, TRBD1 (6 bases). CDR3 length: 16 residues. Trimming left V 2 bases short and J 0 bases short, with 8 bases between. CDR1 and CDR2 (germline): LNHDA, SQIVND (reference sequence). CDR3 bases: TGTGCCAGTAGTATAACAGGGAGCTCTGGGGCCAACGTCCTGACTTTC. Its translation is CASSITGSSGANVLTF.

The genes are TRBV5-1 and TRBJ2-1; D is unclear. Trimming shortened V by 4 bases and J by 0 bases, and 11 bases separated the two germline ends. The CDR3 spans 15 residues. Germline assignment: CDR1 SGHRS and CDR2 YFSETQ. This chain's CDR3 is CASSRQFNSYNEQFF. The CDR3 DNA reads as TGCGCCAGCAGCCGTCAGTTCAACTCCTACAATGAGCAGTTCTTC.

This chain connects TRBV12-3 or TRBV12-4 to TRBJ1-1; D is uncertain. Trimming stripped 3 bases from V and 3 bases from J, with 8 bases between. The CDR3 spans 13 residues. CDR3 nucleotide sequence: TGTGCCAGCAGTTTGGAAGGAGACACTGAAGCTTTCTTT. Protein product: CASSLEGDTEAFF.

The V call is TRBV6-5, the J call TRBJ2-5, with D maybe TRBD2 (5 bases). CDR3 size: 13 residues. Trimming removed 6 bases from V and 7 bases from J, with 15 bases in between. Germline lookup yields CDR1 MNHEY and CDR2 SVGAGI. CDR3 residues: CASRVTRRGTQYF. CDR3 bases: TGTGCCAGCAGGGTAACTAGGCGAGGGACCCAGTACTTC.

V gene TRBV5-5 combines with J gene TRBJ1-3; D gene uncertain. The CDR3 totals 12 residues. The germline V gene encodes CDR1 SGHKS and CDR2 YYEKEE (reference sequence). V shed 3 bases and J shed 8 bases, with 9 bases lying between them. CDR3 sequence reads: CASSYRGDTIYF. CDR3 in DNA: TGTGCCAGCAGCTACCGCGGGGACACCATATATTTT.

V is TRBV23-1 and J is TRBJ2-4; possibly TRBD1 for D (5 bases). TRBV23-1 falls under the ORF class, with uncertain function. Trimming stripped 3 bases from V and 1 base from J, with 16 bases between. The CDR3 length is 17 residues. The CDR3 bases are TGCGCCAGCAGTCAGTCAAGGGGTATGAAGGCCAAAAACATTCAGTACTTC. Its translation is CASSQSRGMKAKNIQYF.

This clone has only a few counts. This chain uses TRBV28 with TRBJ1-1; a possible D gene is TRBD1 (6 bases). Germline values: CDR1 MDHEN, CDR2 SYDVKM. With 2 bases removed from V and 5 bases from J, the gap between germline ends came to 6 bases. This CDR3 has 12 amino acids. CDR3 amino acids: CASSLTGTEAFF. DNA of the CDR3: TGTGCCAGCAGTTTAACAGGGACTGAAGCTTTCTTT.

In DNA, the CDR3 is TGTGCCAGCGCTGGGGCACAGGTCAATCAGCCCCAGCATTTT. It translates to CASAGAQVNQPQHF. The V and J genes are TRBV6-5 and TRBJ1-5, with D tentatively TRBD1 (5 bases). Trimming removed 8 bases from V and 3 bases from J, with 14 bases in between. Per germline, CDR1 MNHEY and CDR2 SVGAGI. The CDR3 is made up of 14 amino acids.

The CDR3 sequence: CASSTAGDMNTEAFF. DNA for the CDR3: TGCGCCAGCAGCACGGCGGGAGACATGAACACTGAAGCTTTCTTT. V usage is TRBV5-1 and J usage is TRBJ1-1; no clear D. Deletions cut 4 bases from V and 0 bases from J, with 13 bases between. CDR1 is SGHRS and CDR2 is YFSETQ in the germline V gene. CDR3 length equals 15 residues.

The chain couples TRBV10-1 to TRBJ2-1, with D perhaps matching TRBD2 (5 bases). The length of the CDR3 is 15 residues. Germline values: CDR1 WNHNN, CDR2 SYGVQD (reference sequence). Trimming took off 7 bases at V and 4 bases at J, with 17 bases between the two ends. DNA for the CDR3: TGCGCCAGCACCGAGGGAGTATCCCGTTACAATGAGCAGTTCTTC. Its translation: CASTEGVSRYNEQFF.

The rearrangement joins TRBV7-3 to TRBJ1-1; 7 nucleotides line up with TRBD1. This CDR3 is built from 13 residues. J gave up 6 bases and V 5 bases, and 6 bases lay outside the gene matches. Germline CDR1 is SGHTA and CDR2 is FQGTGA. CDR3 bases: TGTGCCAGCAGCCAAGACAGGGACGCTGAAGCTTTCTTT. This codes for CASSQDRDAEAFF.

The chain is built from TRBV10-3 and TRBJ2-1, with 13 positions matching TRBD2. The CDR3 is 15 residues long. In germline, CDR1 is ENHRY, CDR2 SYGVKD. J gave up 7 bases and V 5 bases, and 5 bases lay outside the gene matches. The CDR3 loop is CAISRLAGGQNEQFF. DNA of the CDR3: TGTGCCATCAGTCGACTAGCGGGGGGTCAGAATGAGCAGTTCTTC.

The chain combines TRBV11-2 with TRBJ2-1; D is perhaps TRBD2 (6 bases). This CDR3 contains 16 residues. Germline V gene sequence: CDR1 SGHAT, CDR2 FQNNGV. The germline V and J ends were trimmed by 6 bases and 7 bases, with 22 bases remaining between them. CDR3 sequence reads: CASSRRRGSPENEQFF. The CDR3 region has the DNA TGTGCCAGCAGTAGAAGGAGGGGCTCCCCGGAGAATGAGCAGTTCTTC.

The chain joins TRBV7-9 to TRBJ2-7; D remains unclear. The length of the CDR3 is 14 residues. V lost 5 bases, J lost 3 bases, and 14 bases lay in between. Germline loops: CDR1 SEHNR, CDR2 FQNEAQ (reference sequence). The CDR3 region is CASSPPVLIYEQYF. In DNA, the CDR3 is TGTGCCAGCAGCCCCCCCGTGCTAATCTACGAGCAGTACTTC.